These 13 T cell receptor beta chains came from one sample sequenced in a study of blood T cell repertoires in COVID-19. Sequencing used immunoSEQ multiplex PCR; TCRdb keeps in-frame clones, though not all of them. The sample carries 160,000 or so clones, approximately 80% recorded once. Sequencing input: PBMCs or T cells enriched from blood (not recorded which). These receptors were obtained from a man aged 40-49 years who had recovered from COVID-19.

The chain joins TRBV11-2 to TRBJ1-1, with D maybe TRBD1 (5 bases). The CDR3 spans 15 residues. Germline loops: CDR1 SGHAT, CDR2 FQNNGV. Trimming removed 1 base from V and 4 bases from J, with 13 bases in between. CDR3 coding DNA: TGTGCCAGCAGCTTAGCCTTGACAGTGGCCACTGAAGCTTTCTTT. This gives the protein CASSLALTVATEAFF.

The genes are TRBV9 and TRBJ1-6; possible D gene TRBD1, 6 bases. The CDR3 consists of 16 residues. The V end was cut by 0 bases, the J end by 10 bases, with 17 bases between. Looked up from germline, CDR1 is SGDLS and CDR2 is YYNGEE. CDR3 coding DNA: TGTGCCAGCAGCGTAGTTTCGGGGGGCCGGGGGTCACCCCTCCACTTT. Translation gives CASSVVSGGRGSPLHF.

V is TRBV19 and J is TRBJ1-2; D is possibly TRBD1 (6 bases). The V end lost 8 bases, the J end lost 4 bases, and 17 bases lay between the germline ends. The CDR3 length is 14 residues. Germline CDR1 reads LNHDA; CDR2 reads SQIVND (reference sequence). CDR3 DNA sequence: TGTGCCAGTTGTGACAGGAGCCTCCCCTATGGCTACACCTTC. Translated: CASCDRSLPYGYTF.

V and J are TRBV2 and TRBJ2-5; 9 nucleotides line up with TRBD2. V gave up 5 bases and J gave up 1 base; unmatched junction bases: 8. CDR1 is SNHLY, CDR2 FYNNEI, per germline. CDR3 length: 16 amino acids. The CDR3 nucleotides read TGTGCCAGCAGTTATTTGCGGGGGGGACGCCAAGAGACCCAGTACTTC. As protein: CASSYLRGGRQETQYF.

The rearrangement joins TRBV2 to TRBJ2-7; 8 nucleotides align to TRBD2. The CDR3 totals 12 residues. Per germline, CDR1 SNHLY and CDR2 FYNNEI. V shed 6 bases and J 6 bases; nucleotides not matched to a gene: 4. The CDR3 region has the DNA TGTGCCAGCAGCCTCCGGGGGGGCGAGCAGTACTTC. It specifies CASSLRGGEQYF.

The chain combines TRBV10-1 with TRBJ2-3; 9 nucleotides match TRBD1. V trimming: 4 bases; J trimming: 4 bases; junction bases outside the gene matches: 9. Germline CDR1 reads WNHNN; CDR2 reads SYGVQD (reference sequence). The CDR3 covers 16 residues. DNA of the CDR3: TGCGCCAGCAGTGGCGGGACAGGGCTATCCGCAGATACGCAGTATTTT. Translating it yields CASSGGTGLSADTQYF.

The rearrangement joins TRBV3-1 (or the pseudogene TRBV3-2) to TRBJ1-6, with D hard to call. The germline V and J ends were trimmed by 2 bases and 0 bases, with 8 bases remaining between them. The germline V gene encodes CDR1 LGHDT and CDR2 YNNKEL (reference sequence). This CDR3 region has 16 residues. The CDR3 DNA sequence: TGTGCCAGCAGCCAACCCCGGAGCTCCTATAATTCACCCCTCCACTTT. It specifies CASSQPRSSYNSPLHF.

V and J are TRBV5-6 and TRBJ1-4; a possible D gene is TRBD1 (5 bases). V was clipped by 0 bases and J by 4 bases, with 13 bases between them. CDR1 is SGHDT and CDR2 is YYEEEE in the germline V gene. There are 16 residues in the CDR3. CDR3 residues: CASSLGRQLINEKLFF. The CDR3 nucleotides are TGTGCCAGCAGCTTGGGGAGACAGCTTATTAATGAAAAACTGTTTTTT.

The chain has TRBV7-9 and TRBJ1-1, with D possibly being TRBD1 (6 bases). Germline V gene sequence: CDR1 SEHNR, CDR2 FQNEAQ (reference sequence). The length of the CDR3 is 17 residues. Trimming stripped 5 bases from V and 0 bases from J, with 19 bases between. As DNA, the CDR3 is TGTGCCAGCAGCCCTCTGCTGGGGGGGGCAATGAACACTGAAGCTTTCTTT. This codes for CASSPLLGGAMNTEAFF.

V usage is TRBV5-1 and J usage is TRBJ2-7, with D possibly matching TRBD2 (6 bases). The CDR3 spans 13 residues. Germline loops: CDR1 SGHRS, CDR2 YFSETQ. Trimming removed 1 base from V and 5 bases from J, with 10 bases in between. In nucleotides, the CDR3 is TGCGCCAGCAGCTTGTTTTCGGGGGACGAGCAGTACGTC. It encodes CASSLFSGDEQYV.

V usage is TRBV29-1 and J usage is TRBJ2-5; TRBD2 matches 9 bases. The J segment lost 4 bases and the V segment lost 7 bases, leaving 4 bases of the junction unmatched. This CDR3 region has 12 residues. The V gene's germline CDR1 is SQVTM and CDR2 ANQGSEA. The CDR3 coding sequence is TGCAGCGGGGTGACTAGCGGAGAGACCCAGTACTTC. This translates into CSGVTSGETQYF. Full variable domain (remainder filled in from reference TRBV29-1 and TRBJ2-5): SAVISQKPSRDICQRGTSLTIQCQVDSQVTMMFWYRQQPGQSLTLIATANQGSEATYESGFVIDKFPISRPNLTFSTLTVSNMSPEDSSIYLCSGVTSGETQYFGPGTRLLVL.

The rearrangement uses TRBV3-1 (or the pseudogene TRBV3-2) and TRBJ2-2, with 8 bases fitting TRBD2. Trimming cost V 6 bases and J 0 bases; bases outside gene matches: 12. CDR3 length: 18 residues. The germline V gene has CDR1 LGHDT and CDR2 YNNKEL (reference sequence). CDR3 nucleotide sequence: TGTGCCAGCAGACGGGCGGGGGGAAATGCCGCGAACACCGGGGAGCTGTTTTTT. Amino acids: CASRRAGGNAANTGELFF.

The J gene is TRBJ1-4, the V gene TRBV3-1 (or the pseudogene TRBV3-2); TRBD1 matches at 7 bases. CDR1 LGHDT and CDR2 YNNKEL come from the germline V gene (reference sequence). The length of the CDR3 is 11 residues. The V segment lost 8 bases and the J segment 10 bases; nucleotides outside the gene matches: 4. CDR3 DNA sequence: TGTGCCAGCCGAGGACAGGCAAAACTGTTTTTT. Protein sequence: CASRGQAKLFF.